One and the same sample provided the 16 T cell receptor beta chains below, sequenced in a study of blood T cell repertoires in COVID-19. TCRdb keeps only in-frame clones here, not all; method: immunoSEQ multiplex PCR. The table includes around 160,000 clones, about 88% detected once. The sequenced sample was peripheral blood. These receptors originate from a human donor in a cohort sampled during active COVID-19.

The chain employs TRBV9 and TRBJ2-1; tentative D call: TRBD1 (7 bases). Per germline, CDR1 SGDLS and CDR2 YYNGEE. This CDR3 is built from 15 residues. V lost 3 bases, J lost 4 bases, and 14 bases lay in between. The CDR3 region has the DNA TGTGCCAGCAGCGCGGAGGGGGCGCTTTACAATGAGCAGTTCTTC. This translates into CASSAEGALYNEQFF.

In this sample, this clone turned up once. The CDR3 region is CASSLRPTGENTGELFF. As DNA, the CDR3 is TGCGCCAGCAGCTTGAGGCCTACAGGGGAGAACACCGGGGAGCTGTTTTTT. The rearrangement links TRBV5-1 to TRBJ2-2; 7 positions agree with TRBD1. The CDR3 extends over 17 amino acids. V lost 1 base, J lost 1 base, and 7 bases stayed unmatched. Per the germline V gene, CDR1 is SGHRS and CDR2 is YFSETQ.

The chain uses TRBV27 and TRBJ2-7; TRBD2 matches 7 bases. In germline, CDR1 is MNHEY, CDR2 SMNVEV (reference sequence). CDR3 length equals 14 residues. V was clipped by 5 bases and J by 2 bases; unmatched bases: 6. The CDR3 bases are TGTGCCAGCAGTGCCGAGCGGGGACCCTACGAGCAGTACTTC. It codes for CASSAERGPYEQYF.

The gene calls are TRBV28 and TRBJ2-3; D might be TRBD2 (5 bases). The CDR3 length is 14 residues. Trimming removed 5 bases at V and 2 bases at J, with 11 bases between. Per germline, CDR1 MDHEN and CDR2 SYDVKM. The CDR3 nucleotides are TGTGCCAGCAGTCCTGGACTCTCCACAGATACGCAGTATTTT. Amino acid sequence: CASSPGLSTDTQYF.

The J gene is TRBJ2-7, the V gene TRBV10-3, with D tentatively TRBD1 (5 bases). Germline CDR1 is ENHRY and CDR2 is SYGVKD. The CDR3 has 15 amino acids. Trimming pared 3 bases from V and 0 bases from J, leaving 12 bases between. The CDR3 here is CAISDLDKSSYEQYF. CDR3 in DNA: TGTGCCATCAGTGACTTGGACAAAAGCTCCTACGAGCAGTACTTC.

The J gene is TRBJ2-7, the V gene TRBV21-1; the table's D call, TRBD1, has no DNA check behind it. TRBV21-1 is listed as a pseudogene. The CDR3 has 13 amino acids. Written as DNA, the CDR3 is TGTGCCAGCAGCTCGGCAGGGTGTTACGAGCAGTACTTC. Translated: CASSSAGCYEQYF.

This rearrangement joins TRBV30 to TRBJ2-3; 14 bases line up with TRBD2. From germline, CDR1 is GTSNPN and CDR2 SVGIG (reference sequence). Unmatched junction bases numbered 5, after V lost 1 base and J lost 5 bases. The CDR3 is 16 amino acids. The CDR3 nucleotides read TGTGCCTGGAGTGACCCCGGGACTAGCGGGAGAGATACGCAGTATTTT. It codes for CAWSDPGTSGRDTQYF.

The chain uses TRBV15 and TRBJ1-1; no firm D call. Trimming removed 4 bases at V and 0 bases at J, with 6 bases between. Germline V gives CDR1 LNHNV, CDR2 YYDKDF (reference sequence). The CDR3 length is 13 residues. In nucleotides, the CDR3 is TGTGCCACCAGCAACAGCCTGAACACTGAAGCTTTCTTT. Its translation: CATSNSLNTEAFF.

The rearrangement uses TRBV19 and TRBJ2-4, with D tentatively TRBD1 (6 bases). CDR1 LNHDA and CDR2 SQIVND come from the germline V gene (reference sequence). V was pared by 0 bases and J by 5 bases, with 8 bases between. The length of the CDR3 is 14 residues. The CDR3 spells CASSIDHRENIQYF. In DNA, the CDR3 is TGTGCCAGTAGTATAGATCACAGGGAAAACATTCAGTACTTC.

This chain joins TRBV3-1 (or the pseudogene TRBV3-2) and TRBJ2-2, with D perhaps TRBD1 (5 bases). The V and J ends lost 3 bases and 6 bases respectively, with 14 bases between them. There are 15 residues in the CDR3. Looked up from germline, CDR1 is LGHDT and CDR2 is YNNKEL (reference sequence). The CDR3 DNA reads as TGTGCCAGCAGCCAGGGTTCGATAGGGGCCGGGGAGCTGTTTTTT. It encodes CASSQGSIGAGELFF.

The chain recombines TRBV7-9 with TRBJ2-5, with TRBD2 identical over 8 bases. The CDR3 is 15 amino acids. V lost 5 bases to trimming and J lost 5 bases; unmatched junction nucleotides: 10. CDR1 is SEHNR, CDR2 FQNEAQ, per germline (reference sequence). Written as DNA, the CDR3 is TGTGCCAGCAGCCAGGGACTAGGGGTCGGCGAGACCCAGTACTTC. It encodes CASSQGLGVGETQYF.

The CDR3 loop reads CASSREVNTGELFF. As DNA, the CDR3 is TGTGCCAGCAGTCGCGAGGTGAACACCGGGGAGCTGTTTTTT. This sequence joins TRBV7-3 and TRBJ2-2; D is uncertain. CDR1 SGHTA and CDR2 FQGTGA come from the germline V gene. This CDR3 is built from 14 residues. V shed 6 bases and J shed 1 base, with 9 bases lying between them.

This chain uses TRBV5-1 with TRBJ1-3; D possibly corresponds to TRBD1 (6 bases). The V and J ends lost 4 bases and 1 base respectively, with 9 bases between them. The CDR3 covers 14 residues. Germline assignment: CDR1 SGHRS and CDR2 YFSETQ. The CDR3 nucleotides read TGCGCCAGCAGCGATACAGGGTCTGGAAACACCATATATTTT. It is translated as CASSDTGSGNTIYF.

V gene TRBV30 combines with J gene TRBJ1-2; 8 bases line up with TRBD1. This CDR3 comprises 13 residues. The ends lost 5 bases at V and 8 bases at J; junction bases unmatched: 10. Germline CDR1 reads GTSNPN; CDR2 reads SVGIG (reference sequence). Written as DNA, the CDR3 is TGTGCCTGGTATATCCAGGGGGCGCGGGGCTACACCTTC. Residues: CAWYIQGARGYTF.

The chain's CDR3 is CASSQEGTAGLGYTF. The CDR3 region has the DNA TGCGCCAGCAGCCAAGAAGGGACAGCTGGCTTAGGCTACACCTTC. The chain is built from TRBV4-1 and TRBJ1-2, with 7 bases that match TRBD1. This CDR3 is 15 amino acids long. The V gene end was trimmed by 0 bases and the J gene end by 8 bases; junction bases not matched to a gene: 9. Germline lookup yields CDR1 MGHRA and CDR2 YSYEKL.

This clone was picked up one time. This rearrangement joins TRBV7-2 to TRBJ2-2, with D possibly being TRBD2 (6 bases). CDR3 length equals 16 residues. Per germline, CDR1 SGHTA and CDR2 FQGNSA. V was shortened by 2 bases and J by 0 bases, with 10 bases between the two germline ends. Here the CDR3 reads CASSLRGATNTGELFF. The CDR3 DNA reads TGTGCCAGCAGCTTACGCGGGGCGACGAACACCGGGGAGCTGTTTTTT. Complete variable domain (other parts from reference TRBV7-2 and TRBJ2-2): GAGVSQSPSNKVTEKGKDVELRCDPISGHTALYWYRQSLGQGLEFLIYFQGNSAPDKSGLPSDRFSAERTGGSVSTLTIQRTQQEDSAVYLCASSLRGATNTGELFFGEGSRLTVL.